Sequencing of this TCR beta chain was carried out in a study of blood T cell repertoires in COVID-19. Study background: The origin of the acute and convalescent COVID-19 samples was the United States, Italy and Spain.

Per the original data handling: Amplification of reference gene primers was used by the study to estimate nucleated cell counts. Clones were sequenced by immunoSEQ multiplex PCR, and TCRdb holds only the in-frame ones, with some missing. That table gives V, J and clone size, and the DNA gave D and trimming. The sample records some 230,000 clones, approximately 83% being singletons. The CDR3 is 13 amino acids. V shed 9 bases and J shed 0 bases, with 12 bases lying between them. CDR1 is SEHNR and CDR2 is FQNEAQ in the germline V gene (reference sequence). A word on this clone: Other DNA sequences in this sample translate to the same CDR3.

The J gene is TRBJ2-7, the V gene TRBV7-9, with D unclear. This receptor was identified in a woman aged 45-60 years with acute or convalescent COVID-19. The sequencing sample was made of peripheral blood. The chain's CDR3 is CASSSPSSYEQYF. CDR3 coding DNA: TGTGCCAGTTCTTCCCCGAGCTCCTACGAGCAGTACTTC.